This TCR beta chain was identified during a study of brain T cells in children with intractable seizures. Broader study findings: Absence of clones before surgery may stem from lower sequencing depth.

This clone was recorded a few times. Its specificity is not known. The CDR3 contains 14 residues. J lost 6 bases, V lost 3 bases, and 3 bases had no gene match. CDR1 is LNHDA, CDR2 SQIVND, per germline (reference sequence). Patients received at least one anti-epileptic drug before surgery. TCRdb's table, derived via immunoSEQ multiplex PCR, lists solely in-frame clones and lacks some. The sample lists tens of thousands of clones; about 93% were seen once. The sample consisted of peripheral blood, taken at surgery. The sequence derives from a girl between 2 and 10 years old with tuberous sclerosis and intractable seizures. The J gene is TRBJ1-2, the V gene TRBV19; 11 positions match TRBD1. The CDR3 here is CASSIWTGGDGYTF. CDR3 DNA sequence: TGTGCCAGTAGTATTTGGACAGGGGGCGATGGCTACACCTTC. The full variable domain, in which reference TRBV19 and TRBJ1-2 provide the parts outside the CDR3, is DGGITQSPKYLFRKEGQNVTLSCEQNLNHDAMYWYRQDPGQGLRLIYYSQIVNDFQKGDIAEGYSVSREKKESFPLTVTSAQKNPTAFYLCASSIWTGGDGYTFGSGTRLTVV.